This T cell receptor (beta chain) derives from a study of cytomegalovirus exposure and HLA in healthy donors. 60 Vbeta and 13 Jbeta primers were used in PCR. Repertoires were generated with immunoSEQ multiplex PCR, while TCRdb's copy carries only in-frame clones and drops some. The table has 160,000 or so clones, roughly 80% seen once. The CDR3 extends over 16 amino acids. The germline CDR1 and CDR2 sequences are LGHNA and YSLEER. The V end was cut by 1 base, the J end by 3 bases, with 16 bases between. Findings of the study overall: Segments of the TCR beta V type were, in most cases, productive about 90% or about 30% of the time in an earlier analysis. It has been reported that TCR beta sequences accurately predicted the HLA-A and HLA-B alleles of most subjects.

Comment on this clone: Its antigen is not known.

This chain uses TRBV4-3 with TRBJ2-7; possible D gene TRBD2, 5 bases. The sequenced sample consisted of PBMCs. This TCR came from a man in his forties in good health and CMV-seronegative. CDR3 DNA: TGCGCCAGCAGCCAAGGGGGAGTAGGGAGTATCTACGAGCAGTACTTC. The encoded protein is CASSQGGVGSIYEQYF.